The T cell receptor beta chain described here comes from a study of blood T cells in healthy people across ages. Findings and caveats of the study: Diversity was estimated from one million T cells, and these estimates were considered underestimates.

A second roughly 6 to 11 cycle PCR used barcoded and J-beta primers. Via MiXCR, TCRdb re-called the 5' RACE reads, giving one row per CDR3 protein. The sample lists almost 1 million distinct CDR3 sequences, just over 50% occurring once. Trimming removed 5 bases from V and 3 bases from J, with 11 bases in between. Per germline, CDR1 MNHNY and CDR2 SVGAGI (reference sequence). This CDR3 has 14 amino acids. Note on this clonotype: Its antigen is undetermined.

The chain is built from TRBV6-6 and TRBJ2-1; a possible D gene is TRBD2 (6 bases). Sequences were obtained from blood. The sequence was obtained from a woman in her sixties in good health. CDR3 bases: TGTGCCAGCAGTCTAGCGCAAAACTACAATGAGCAGTTCTTC. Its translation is CASSLAQNYNEQFF.